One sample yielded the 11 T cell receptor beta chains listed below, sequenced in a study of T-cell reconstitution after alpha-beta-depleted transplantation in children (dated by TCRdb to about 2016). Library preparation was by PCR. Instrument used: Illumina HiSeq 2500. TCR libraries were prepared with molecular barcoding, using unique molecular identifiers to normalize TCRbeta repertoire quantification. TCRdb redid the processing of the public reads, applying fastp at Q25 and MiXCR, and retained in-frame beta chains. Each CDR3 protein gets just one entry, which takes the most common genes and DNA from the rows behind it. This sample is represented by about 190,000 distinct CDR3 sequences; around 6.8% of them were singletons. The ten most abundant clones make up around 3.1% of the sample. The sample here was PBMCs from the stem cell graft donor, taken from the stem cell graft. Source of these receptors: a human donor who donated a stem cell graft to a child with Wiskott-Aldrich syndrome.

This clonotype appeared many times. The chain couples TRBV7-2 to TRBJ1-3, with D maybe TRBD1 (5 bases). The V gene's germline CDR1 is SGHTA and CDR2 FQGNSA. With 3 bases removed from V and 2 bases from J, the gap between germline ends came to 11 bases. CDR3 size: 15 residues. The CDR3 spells CASSFGRAPGNTIYF. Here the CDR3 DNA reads TGTGCCAGCAGCTTCGGCAGGGCCCCTGGAAACACCATATATTTT.

The CDR3 reads CASTQGPDTRNQPQHF. The CDR3 DNA reads as TGTGCCAGTACACAGGGACCCGATACGCGCAATCAGCCCCAGCATTTT. The V call is TRBV19, the J call TRBJ1-5; a weak D match, TRBD1 (6 bases). Germline CDR1 LNHDA, CDR2 SQIVND (reference sequence). The CDR3 is 16 residues long. V lost 7 bases and J 2 bases, leaving 18 bases between the germline ends.

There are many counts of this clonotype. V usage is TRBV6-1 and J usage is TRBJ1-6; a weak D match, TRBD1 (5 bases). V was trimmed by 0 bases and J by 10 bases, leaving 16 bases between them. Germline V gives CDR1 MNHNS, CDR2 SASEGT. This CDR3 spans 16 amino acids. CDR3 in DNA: TGTGCCAGCAGTGAAGCAGAGGGCAGGGTAAAATCACCCCTCCACTTT. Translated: CASSEAEGRVKSPLHF.

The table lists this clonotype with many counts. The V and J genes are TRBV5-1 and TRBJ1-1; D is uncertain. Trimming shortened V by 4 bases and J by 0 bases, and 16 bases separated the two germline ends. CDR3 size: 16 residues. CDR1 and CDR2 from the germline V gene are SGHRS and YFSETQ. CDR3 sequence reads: CASSADGGLMNTEAFF. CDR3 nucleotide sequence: TGCGCCAGCAGCGCGGACGGCGGCCTCATGAACACTGAAGCTTTCTTT.

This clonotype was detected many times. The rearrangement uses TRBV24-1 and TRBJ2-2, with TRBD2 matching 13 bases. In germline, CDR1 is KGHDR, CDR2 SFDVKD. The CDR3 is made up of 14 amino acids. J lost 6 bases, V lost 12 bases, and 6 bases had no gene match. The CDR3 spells CASGLAGSAGELFF. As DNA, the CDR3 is TGTGCCTCGGGACTAGCGGGATCCGCCGGGGAGCTGTTTTTT.

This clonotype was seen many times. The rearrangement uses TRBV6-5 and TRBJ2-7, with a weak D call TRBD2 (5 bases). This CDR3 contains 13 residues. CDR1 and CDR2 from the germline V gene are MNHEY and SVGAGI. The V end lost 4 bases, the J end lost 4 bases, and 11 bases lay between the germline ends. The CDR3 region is CASSSGGPYEQYF. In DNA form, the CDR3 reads TGTGCCAGCAGTTCCGGAGGCCCTTACGAGCAGTACTTC.

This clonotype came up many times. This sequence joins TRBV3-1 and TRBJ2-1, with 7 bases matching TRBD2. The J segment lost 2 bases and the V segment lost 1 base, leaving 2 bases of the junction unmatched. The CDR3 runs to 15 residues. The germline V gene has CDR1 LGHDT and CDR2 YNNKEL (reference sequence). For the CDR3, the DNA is TGTGCCAGCAGCCAAGGTGGGACTACCTACAATGAGCAGTTCTTC. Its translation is CASSQGGTTYNEQFF.

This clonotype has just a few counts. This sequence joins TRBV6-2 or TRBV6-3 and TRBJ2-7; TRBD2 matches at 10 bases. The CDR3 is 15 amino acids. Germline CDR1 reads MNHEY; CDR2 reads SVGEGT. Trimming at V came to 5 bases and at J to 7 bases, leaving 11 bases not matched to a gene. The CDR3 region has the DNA TGTGCCAGCAGTAGGACTAGCGGCAGCCCCGCGGAGCAGTACTTC. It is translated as CASSRTSGSPAEQYF.

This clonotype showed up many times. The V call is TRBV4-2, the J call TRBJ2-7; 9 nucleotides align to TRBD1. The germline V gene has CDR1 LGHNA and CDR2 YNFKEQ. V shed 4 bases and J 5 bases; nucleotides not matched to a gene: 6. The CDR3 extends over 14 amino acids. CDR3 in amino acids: CASSPGQGSHEQYF. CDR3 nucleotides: TGTGCCAGCAGCCCAGGACAGGGGTCCCACGAGCAGTACTTC.

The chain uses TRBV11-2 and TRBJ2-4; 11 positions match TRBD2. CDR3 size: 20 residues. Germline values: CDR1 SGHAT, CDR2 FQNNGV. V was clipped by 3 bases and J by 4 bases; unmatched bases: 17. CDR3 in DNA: TGTGCCAGCAGCTTTACCCAGGGTTCGGGGCGACTAGCGGGAAAAAACATTCAGTACTTC. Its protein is CASSFTQGSGRLAGKNIQYF.

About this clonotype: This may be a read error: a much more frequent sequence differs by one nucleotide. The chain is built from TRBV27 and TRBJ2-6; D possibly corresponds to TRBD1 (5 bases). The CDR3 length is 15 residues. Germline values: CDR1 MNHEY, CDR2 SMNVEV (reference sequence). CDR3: CASSPQGSGASVLTF. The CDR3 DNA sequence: TGTGCCAGCAGTCCCCAGGGATCTGGGGCCAGCGTCCTGACTTTC.